The 9 T cell receptor beta chains listed next were all sequenced from one sample in a study of OX40 agonist ivuxolimab in advanced cancers. The protocol was immunoSEQ multiplex PCR, while the TCRdb copy is restricted to in-frame clones and leaves out a portion. The table records 76,000 or so clones, approximately 85% of them present only once. The sequences come from CD4+ or CD8+ T cells sorted from blood, collected in a trial of the OX40 agonist ivuxolimab. These receptors originate from an adult with an advanced solid tumor such as melanoma, head and neck, liver or kidney cancer.

This clone showed up just a few times. The chain recombines TRBV6-1 with TRBJ2-3; D ambiguous. CDR1 is MNHNS, CDR2 SASEGT, per germline. The CDR3 is 14 residues long. V gave up 1 base and J gave up 6 bases, with 11 bases separating them. The chain's CDR3 is CASSEDKLRDTQYF. Here the CDR3 DNA reads TGTGCCAGCAGTGAAGATAAACTCAGGGATACGCAGTATTTT.

The CDR3 region is CAISRTTGVRNTDTQYF. CDR3 nucleotides: TGTGCCATCAGTAGAACTACAGGGGTGAGGAACACAGATACGCAGTATTTT. The chain carries TRBV10-3 and TRBJ2-3, with 7 nucleotides matching TRBD1. Germline V gene data show CDR1 as ENHRY and CDR2 as SYGVKD. The ends lost 5 bases at V and 2 bases at J; junction bases unmatched: 13. The CDR3 covers 17 residues.

CDR3 coding DNA: TGCGCCAGCAGCCTGGACAGTAACACCGGGGAGCTGTTTTTT. The encoded protein is CASSLDSNTGELFF. This chain joins TRBV5-1 and TRBJ2-2, with D possibly matching TRBD1 (6 bases). Trimming took 4 bases from V and 2 from J, leaving 9 bases between them. Germline CDR1 reads SGHRS; CDR2 reads YFSETQ. This CDR3 is 14 amino acids long.

The genes are TRBV6-5 and TRBJ1-2; 9 nucleotides agree with TRBD1. The ends lost 4 bases at V and 5 bases at J; junction bases unmatched: 8. Germline loops: CDR1 MNHEY, CDR2 SVGAGI. The CDR3 covers 15 residues. For the CDR3, the DNA is TGTGCCAGCAGTTTATCCCGGGACAGGGCTTATGGCTACACCTTC. It codes for CASSLSRDRAYGYTF.

This clone appeared a single time. The V and J genes are TRBV20-1 and TRBJ2-7; perhaps TRBD1 as D (5 bases). Between the trimmed V and J ends, which lost 6 bases and 5 bases, there was a span of 11 bases. The CDR3 spans 11 residues. The germline V gene encodes CDR1 DFQATT and CDR2 SNEGSKA (reference sequence). CDR3: CSANQGDEQYF. The CDR3 DNA is TGCAGTGCAAACCAGGGTGACGAGCAGTACTTC.

The chain is built from TRBV6-5 and TRBJ1-6, with a weak D call TRBD1 (5 bases). Trimming pared 4 bases from V and 11 bases from J, leaving 15 bases between. This CDR3 has 14 residues. The germline gives CDR1 MNHEY, CDR2 SVGAGI. The CDR3 DNA sequence: TGTGCCAGCAGTTCTCCCCGGGACTCACCACCCCTCCACTTT. Encoded protein: CASSSPRDSPPLHF.

This clone is termed medium-sized. The V call is TRBV7-2, the J call TRBJ2-7; a weak D match, TRBD2 (7 bases). Germline V gives CDR1 SGHTA, CDR2 FQGNSA. V lost 8 bases to trimming and J lost 2 bases, with 19 bases between them. The CDR3 contains 15 residues. The CDR3 coding sequence is TGTGCCAGCGCGCCTCCTGCGGGGGCCGCCTACGAGCAGTACTTC. Its translation: CASAPPAGAAYEQYF.

This clone was detected only a few times. The chain is built from TRBV6-6 and TRBJ1-6; no clear D. CDR1 MNHNY and CDR2 SVGAGI come from the germline V gene (reference sequence). This CDR3 has 15 amino acids. Trimming took 2 bases from V and 9 from J, leaving 14 bases between them. CDR3 sequence (DNA): TGTGCCAGCAGTTACGGACCTACGGAAACTTCACCCCTCCACTTT. Translated, it gives CASSYGPTETSPLHF.

For the CDR3, the DNA is TGTGCCAGCAGTGAATCAGGGAGGAATTCACCCCTCCACTTT. The encoded protein is CASSESGRNSPLHF. This chain links TRBV25-1 with TRBJ1-6; D might be TRBD1 (5 bases). The CDR3 has 14 residues. The V gene lost 1 base and the J gene lost 7 bases, with 8 bases spanning the gap. The germline CDR1 and CDR2 sequences are MGHDK and SYGVNS.